What follows are 5 T cell receptor beta chains derived from one specimen sequenced in a study of blood T cell repertoires in COVID-19. Sequenced by immunoSEQ multiplex PCR; TCRdb stores in-frame clones only, minus some. The table lists about 150,000 clones, over 70% of them singletons. Specimen: peripheral blood. The receptor set was obtained from a human donor in a cohort sampled during active COVID-19.

This rearrangement joins TRBV5-1 to TRBJ2-1; 9 bases are shared with TRBD1. Germline loops: CDR1 SGHRS, CDR2 YFSETQ. This CDR3 contains 14 residues. V gave up 0 bases and J gave up 14 bases; unmatched junction bases: 9. The CDR3 here is CASSLAQGQGQEFF. The DNA for the CDR3 is TGCGCCAGCAGCTTGGCGCAAGGACAGGGGCAAGAGTTCTTC.

The chain uses TRBV28 and TRBJ2-7; tentative D call: TRBD1 (6 bases). V lost 6 bases, J lost 0 bases, and 15 bases lay in between. The CDR3 extends over 15 amino acids. The germline V gene encodes CDR1 MDHEN and CDR2 SYDVKM. The CDR3 DNA reads as TGTGCCAGCAGGATCGTTGCGGACAGCTCCTACGAGCAGTACTTC. Its translation: CASRIVADSSYEQYF.

The sample holds one count of this clone. The rearrangement links TRBV28 to TRBJ1-2; D is perhaps TRBD1 (5 bases). Trimming shortened V by 2 bases and J by 9 bases, and 13 bases separated the two germline ends. The CDR3 loop spans 13 amino acids. CDR1 and CDR2 from the germline V gene are MDHEN and SYDVKM. The CDR3 reads CASSLGGVVRYTF. In nucleotides, the CDR3 is TGTGCCAGCAGTTTAGGGGGGGTGGTTCGCTACACCTTC.

This sequence joins TRBV9 and TRBJ1-1, with 8 bases identical to TRBD1. Germline assignment: CDR1 SGDLS and CDR2 YYNGEE. Trimming took 8 bases from V and 1 from J; bases not matched to a gene: 13. This CDR3 is built from 16 residues. The CDR3 loop reads CARTPGQANTNTEAFF. CDR3 nucleotides: TGTGCCAGGACCCCGGGACAGGCAAATACGAACACTGAAGCTTTCTTT.

Here the CDR3 reads CAWMQNPKQETQYF. CDR3 in DNA: TGTGCCTGGATGCAGAACCCGAAACAAGAGACCCAGTACTTC. The chain carries TRBV30 and TRBJ2-5, with D unclear. V lost 4 bases and J 2 bases, leaving 14 bases between the germline ends. Germline-derived CDR1 and CDR2 are GTSNPN and SVGIG (reference sequence). This CDR3 contains 14 residues. Looking up the rest from reference TRBV30 and TRBJ2-5 gives the full variable domain: SQTIHQWPATLVQPVGSPLSLECTVEGTSNPNLYWYRQAAGRGLQLLFYSVGIGQISSEVPQNLSASRPQDRQFILSSKKLLLSDSGFYLCAWMQNPKQETQYFGPGTRLLVL.